This TCR beta chain was sequenced for a study of cytomegalovirus exposure and HLA in healthy donors. PCR amplification relied on 60 Vbeta primers (plus 13 Jbeta primers). The method was immunoSEQ multiplex PCR; TCRdb's version includes in-frame clones alone and lacks a portion of them. The data hold tens of thousands of clones, with under 80% observed a single time. The CDR3 sequence is 18 residues long. Germline-derived CDR1 and CDR2 are LNHDA and SQIVND (reference sequence). Unmatched junction bases numbered 17, after V lost 5 bases and J lost 5 bases. The table lists this clone with a count of one.

The chain couples TRBV19 to TRBJ2-1; 8 nucleotides align to TRBD1. This sequence originates from a male donor in good health and CMV-seronegative. Sequencing used PBMCs. In DNA, the CDR3 is TGTGCCAGTAGTCCCCTACACTTTCTCCAGGGGGCGGACAATGAGCAGTTCTTC. Translation: CASSPLHFLQGADNEQFF. The variable domain in full, completed from reference TRBV19 and TRBJ2-1, reads DGGITQSPKYLFRKEGQNVTLSCEQNLNHDAMYWYRQDPGQGLRLIYYSQIVNDFQKGDIAEGYSVSREKKESFPLTVTSAQKNPTAFYLCASSPLHFLQGADNEQFFGPGTRLTVL.